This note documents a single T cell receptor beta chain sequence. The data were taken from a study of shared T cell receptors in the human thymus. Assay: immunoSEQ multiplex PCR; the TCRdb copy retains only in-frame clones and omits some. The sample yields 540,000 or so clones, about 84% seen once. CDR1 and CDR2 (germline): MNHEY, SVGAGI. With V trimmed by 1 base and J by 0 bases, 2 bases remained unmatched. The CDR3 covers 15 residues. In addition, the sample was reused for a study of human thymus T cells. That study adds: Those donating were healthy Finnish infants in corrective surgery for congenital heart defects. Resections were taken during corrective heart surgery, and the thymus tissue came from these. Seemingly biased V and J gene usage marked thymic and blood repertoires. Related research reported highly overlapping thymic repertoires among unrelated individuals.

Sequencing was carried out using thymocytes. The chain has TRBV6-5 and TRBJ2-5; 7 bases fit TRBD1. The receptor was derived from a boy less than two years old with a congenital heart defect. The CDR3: CASSYFGQDQETQYF. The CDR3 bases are TGTGCCAGCAGTTACTTTGGACAGGACCAAGAGACCCAGTACTTC.